This T cell receptor beta chain was recorded in a study of early T cells in non-severe SARS-CoV-2 infection. As for the study in general: Sequenced material consisted of bulk RNA (from unsorted whole blood), and chains were unpaired. Study results and limitations: CD4 and private specificities were missed by VDJdb matching, which favored anti-spike CD8 responses.

V dropped 3 bases and J dropped 4 bases, with 13 bases sitting between them. The germline gives CDR1 MDHEN, CDR2 SYDVKM. CDR3 length: 15 residues. In the case of this clonotype: Its antigen remains unidentified.

Individual cDNA molecules received unique molecular identifiers during library preparation. TCRdb used MiXCR to reprocess the 5' RACE reads, holding one entry per CDR3 protein. This sample has around 59,000 distinct CDR3 sequences; approximately 9% occur once, and the top ten carry approximately 15%. Sequenced: whole blood. The source of this sequence is an adult who was a healthcare worker with PCR-confirmed SARS-CoV-2 infection or an uninfected control (not recorded which). The chain employs TRBV28 and TRBJ2-1; D possibly matches TRBD1 or TRBD2 (5 bases each). The CDR3 loop is CASSLGENPYNEQFF. Written as DNA, the CDR3 is TGTGCCAGCAGTTTGGGGGAGAACCCTTACAATGAGCAGTTCTTC.